This section outlines one T cell receptor beta chain sequence together with its context. The data stem from a study of blood T cell repertoires in COVID-19. Across the study: Samples taken during acute and convalescent COVID-19 were collected in the United States, Italy and Spain. The cDNA or gDNA used as material had been derived from T cells, B-cell-depleted T cells, or PBMCs.

Grouping used clinical history reported by participants in a survey and questionnaire. Original data processing: Amplification of reference gene primers provided the estimated nucleated cell counts. Using immunoSEQ multiplex PCR, the repertoire was profiled, and TCRdb retains in-frame clones only, with some absent. V and J calls and clone size are as listed in that table; D and trimming were resolved from the DNA. Among about 210,000 clones listed, approximately 90% were seen once. What was sequenced was PBMCs or T cells enriched from blood (not recorded which). The clonotype was recovered from a young man with acute COVID-19.

CDR3 coding DNA: TGTGCCAGCAGCGAACAGGGGTACGAGCAGTACTTC. It yields the protein CASSEQGYEQYF. V usage is TRBV11-2 and J usage is TRBJ2-7; 7 positions match TRBD1. Germline CDR1 is SGHAT and CDR2 is FQNNGV. This CDR3 has 12 amino acids. V lost 5 bases, J lost 4 bases, and 2 bases stayed unmatched. Full variable domain (rest looked up from reference TRBV11-2 and TRBJ2-7): EAGVAQSPRYKIIEKRQSVAFWCNPISGHATLYWYQQILGQGPKLLIQFQNNGVVDDSQLPKDRFSAERLKGVDSTLKIQPAKLEDSAVYLCASSEQGYEQYFGPGTRLTVT.